This entry features one TCR beta chain sequence. This sample was included in a study of blood T cell repertoires in COVID-19. About the research overall: COVID-19 samples collected from the United States, Italy and Spain covered acute and convalescent phases. The cDNA or gDNA used as material had been derived from T cells, B-cell-depleted T cells, or PBMCs.

The CDR3 loop spans 18 amino acids. CDR1 is KGHDR, CDR2 SFDVKD, per germline. V lost 3 bases, J lost 3 bases, and 22 bases lay in between. In the authors' workflow: Estimated nucleated cell counts came from reference gene primer amplification. The protocol was immunoSEQ multiplex PCR, while the TCRdb copy is restricted to in-frame clones and leaves out a portion. V and J calls and clone size follow that table, whereas D and trimming were derived from the DNA. Of about 250,000 clones listed, more than 70% were seen once; the top ten hold roughly 6.7%. This TCR derives from a woman aged 25 to 39 with COVID-19, enrolled during active disease. The sequenced sample was peripheral blood. This sequence joins TRBV24-1 and TRBJ1-2; the D gene is possibly TRBD1 (5 bases). The CDR3 sequence: CATSDGGTAEEGDYGYTF. CDR3 coding DNA: TGTGCCACCAGTGATGGAGGGACGGCCGAGGAAGGGGACTATGGCTACACCTTC.